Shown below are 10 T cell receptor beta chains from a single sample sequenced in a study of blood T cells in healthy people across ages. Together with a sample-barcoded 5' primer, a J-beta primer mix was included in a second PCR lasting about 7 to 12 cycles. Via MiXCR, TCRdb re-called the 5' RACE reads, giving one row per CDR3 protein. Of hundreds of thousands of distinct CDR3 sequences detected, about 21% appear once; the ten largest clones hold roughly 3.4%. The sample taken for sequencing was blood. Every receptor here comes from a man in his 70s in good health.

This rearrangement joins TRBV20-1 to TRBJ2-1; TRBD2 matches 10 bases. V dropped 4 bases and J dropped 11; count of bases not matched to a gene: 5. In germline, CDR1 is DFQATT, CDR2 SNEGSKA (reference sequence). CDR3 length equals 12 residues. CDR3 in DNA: TGCAGTGCTATGGGACTAGCGTCCCAGCAGTTCTTC. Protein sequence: CSAMGLASQQFF.

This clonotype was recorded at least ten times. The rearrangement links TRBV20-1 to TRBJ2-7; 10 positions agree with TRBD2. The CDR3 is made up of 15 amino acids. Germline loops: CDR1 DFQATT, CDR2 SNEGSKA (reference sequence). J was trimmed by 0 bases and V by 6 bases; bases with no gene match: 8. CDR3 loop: CSAINLAGDSYEQYF. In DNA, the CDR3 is TGCAGTGCGATCAACCTAGCGGGAGACTCCTACGAGCAGTACTTC.

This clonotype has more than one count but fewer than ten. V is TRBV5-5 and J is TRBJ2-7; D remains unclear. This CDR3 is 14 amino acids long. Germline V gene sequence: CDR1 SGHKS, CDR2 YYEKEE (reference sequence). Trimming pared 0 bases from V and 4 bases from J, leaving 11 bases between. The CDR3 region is CASSLAPERYEQYF. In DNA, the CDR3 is TGTGCCAGCAGCTTGGCTCCTGAGAGGTACGAGCAGTACTTC.

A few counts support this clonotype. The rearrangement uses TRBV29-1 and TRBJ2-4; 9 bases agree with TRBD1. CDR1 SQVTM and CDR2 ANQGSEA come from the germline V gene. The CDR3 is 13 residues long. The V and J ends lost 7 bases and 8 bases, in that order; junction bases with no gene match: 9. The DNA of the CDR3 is TGCAGCGCTCGTGGACAGGGGAGATACATTCAGTACTTC. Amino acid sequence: CSARGQGRYIQYF.

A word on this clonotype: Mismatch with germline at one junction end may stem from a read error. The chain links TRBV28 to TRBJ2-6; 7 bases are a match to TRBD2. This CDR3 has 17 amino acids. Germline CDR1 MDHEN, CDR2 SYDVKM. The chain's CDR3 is CASRLGQAGTGANVLTF. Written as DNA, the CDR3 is TGTGCCAGCCGTTTAGGTCAAGCGGGAACCGGGGCCAACGTCCTGACTTTC.

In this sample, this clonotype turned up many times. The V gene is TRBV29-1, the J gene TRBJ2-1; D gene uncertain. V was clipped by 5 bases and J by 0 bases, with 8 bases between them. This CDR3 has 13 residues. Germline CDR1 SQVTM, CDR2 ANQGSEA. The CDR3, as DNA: TGCAGCGTTCCGAGGAGCTCCTACAATGAGCAGTTCTTC. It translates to CSVPRSSYNEQFF.

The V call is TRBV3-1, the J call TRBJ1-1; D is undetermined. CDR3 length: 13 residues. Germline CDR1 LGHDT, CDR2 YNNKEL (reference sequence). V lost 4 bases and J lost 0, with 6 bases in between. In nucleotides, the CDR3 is TGTGCCAGCAGCCTATTGATGAACACTGAAGCTTTCTTT. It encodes CASSLLMNTEAFF.

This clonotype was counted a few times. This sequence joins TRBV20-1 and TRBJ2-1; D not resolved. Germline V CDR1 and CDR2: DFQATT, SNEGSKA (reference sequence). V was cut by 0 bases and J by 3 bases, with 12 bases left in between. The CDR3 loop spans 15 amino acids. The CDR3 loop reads CSARDLASRYNEQFF. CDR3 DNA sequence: TGCAGTGCTAGAGATCTGGCTAGTCGCTACAATGAGCAGTTCTTC.

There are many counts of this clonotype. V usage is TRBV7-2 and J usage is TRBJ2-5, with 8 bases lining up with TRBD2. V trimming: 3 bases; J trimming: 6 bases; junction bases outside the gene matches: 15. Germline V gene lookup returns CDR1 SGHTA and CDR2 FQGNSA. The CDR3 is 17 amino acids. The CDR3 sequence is CASSLPPYGGRFKTQYF. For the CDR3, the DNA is TGTGCCAGCAGCTTGCCGCCGTATGGCGGGAGGTTTAAGACCCAGTACTTC. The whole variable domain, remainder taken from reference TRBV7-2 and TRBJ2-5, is GAGVSQSPSNKVTEKGKDVELRCDPISGHTALYWYRQSLGQGLEFLIYFQGNSAPDKSGLPSDRFSAERTGGSVSTLTIQRTQQEDSAVYLCASSLPPYGGRFKTQYFGPGTRLLVL.

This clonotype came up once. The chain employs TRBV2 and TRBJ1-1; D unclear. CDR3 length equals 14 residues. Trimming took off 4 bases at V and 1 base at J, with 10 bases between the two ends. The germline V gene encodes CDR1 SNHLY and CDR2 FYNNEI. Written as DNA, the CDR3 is TGTGCCAGCAGTGGGCCCATTCCGAACACTGAAGCTTTCTTT. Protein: CASSGPIPNTEAFF.